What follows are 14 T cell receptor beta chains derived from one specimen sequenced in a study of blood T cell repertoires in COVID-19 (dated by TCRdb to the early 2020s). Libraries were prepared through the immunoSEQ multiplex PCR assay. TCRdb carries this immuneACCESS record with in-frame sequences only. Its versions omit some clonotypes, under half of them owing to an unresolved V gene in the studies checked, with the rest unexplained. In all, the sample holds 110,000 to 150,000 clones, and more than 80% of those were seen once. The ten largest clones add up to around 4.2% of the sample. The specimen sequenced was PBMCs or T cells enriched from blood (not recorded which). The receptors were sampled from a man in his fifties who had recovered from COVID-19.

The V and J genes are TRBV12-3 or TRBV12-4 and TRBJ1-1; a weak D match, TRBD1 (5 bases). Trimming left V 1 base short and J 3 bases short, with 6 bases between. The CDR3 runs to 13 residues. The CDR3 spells CASSLGQHTEAFF. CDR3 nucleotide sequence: TGTGCCAGCAGTTTAGGACAGCACACTGAAGCTTTCTTT.

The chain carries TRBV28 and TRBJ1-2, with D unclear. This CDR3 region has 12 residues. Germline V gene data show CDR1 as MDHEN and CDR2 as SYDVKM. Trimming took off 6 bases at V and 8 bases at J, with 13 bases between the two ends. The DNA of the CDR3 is TGTGCCAGCAGAACCTTGATCTACGGCTACACCTTC. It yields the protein CASRTLIYGYTF.

CDR3 sequence (DNA): TGTGCCAGCTCACAAGCGGGGGACTCCTACGAGCAGTACGTC. Protein: CASSQAGDSYEQYV. The chain couples TRBV18 to TRBJ2-7, with 8 nucleotides matching TRBD2. Germline lookup yields CDR1 KGHSH and CDR2 LQKENI. The V segment lost 4 bases and the J segment 0 bases; nucleotides outside the gene matches: 2. The CDR3 covers 14 residues.

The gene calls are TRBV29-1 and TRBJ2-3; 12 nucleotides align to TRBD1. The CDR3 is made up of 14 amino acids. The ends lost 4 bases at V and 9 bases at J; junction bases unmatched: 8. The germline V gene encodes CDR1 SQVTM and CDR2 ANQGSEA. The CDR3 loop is CSVGWDRGRGTQYF. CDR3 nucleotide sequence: TGCAGCGTTGGTTGGGACAGGGGGCGAGGCACGCAGTATTTT.

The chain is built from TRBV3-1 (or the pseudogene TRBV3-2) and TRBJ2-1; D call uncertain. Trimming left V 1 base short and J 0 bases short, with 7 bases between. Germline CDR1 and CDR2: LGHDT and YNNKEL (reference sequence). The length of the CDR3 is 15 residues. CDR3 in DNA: TGTGCCAGCAGCCAAGCCCAGCGCTCCTACAATGAGCAGTTCTTC. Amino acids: CASSQAQRSYNEQFF.

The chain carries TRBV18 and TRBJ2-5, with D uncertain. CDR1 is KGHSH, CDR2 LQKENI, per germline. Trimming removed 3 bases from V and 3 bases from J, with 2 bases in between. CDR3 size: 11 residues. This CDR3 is CASSPEETQYF. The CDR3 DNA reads TGTGCCAGCTCACCCGAAGAGACCCAGTACTTC. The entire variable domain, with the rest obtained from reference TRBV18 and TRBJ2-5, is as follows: NAGVMQNPRHLVRRRGQEARLRCSPMKGHSHVYWYRQLPEEGLKFMVYLQKENIIDESGMPKERFSAEFPKEGPSILRIQQVVRGDSAAYFCASSPEETQYFGPGTRLLVL.

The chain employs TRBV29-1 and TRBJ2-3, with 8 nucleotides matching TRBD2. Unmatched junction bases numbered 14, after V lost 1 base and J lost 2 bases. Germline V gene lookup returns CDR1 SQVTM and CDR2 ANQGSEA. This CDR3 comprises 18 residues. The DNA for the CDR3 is TGCAGCGTTGAAGGGGACATCAAAACTAGCGGCCCCACAGATACGCAGTATTTT. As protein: CSVEGDIKTSGPTDTQYF.

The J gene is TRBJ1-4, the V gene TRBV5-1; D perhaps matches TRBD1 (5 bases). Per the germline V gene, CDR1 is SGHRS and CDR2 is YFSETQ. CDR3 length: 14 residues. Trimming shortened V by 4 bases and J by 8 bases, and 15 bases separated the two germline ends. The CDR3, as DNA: TGCGCCAGCAGCCCGGCCACCGGGGGGGAAAAACTGTTTTTT. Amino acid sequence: CASSPATGGEKLFF.

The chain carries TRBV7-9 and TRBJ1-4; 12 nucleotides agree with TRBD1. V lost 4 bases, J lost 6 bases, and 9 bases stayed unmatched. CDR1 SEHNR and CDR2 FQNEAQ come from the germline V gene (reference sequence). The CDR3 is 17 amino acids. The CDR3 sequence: CASSSGQGAPLDEKLFF. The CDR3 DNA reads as TGTGCCAGCAGCTCGGGACAGGGGGCTCCGTTGGATGAAAAACTGTTTTTT.

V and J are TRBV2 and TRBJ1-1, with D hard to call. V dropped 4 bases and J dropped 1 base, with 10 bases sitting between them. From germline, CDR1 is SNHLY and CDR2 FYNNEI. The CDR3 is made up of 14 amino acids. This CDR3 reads CASSGQGSNTEAFF. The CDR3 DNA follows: TGTGCCAGCAGTGGACAAGGCTCGAACACTGAAGCTTTCTTT.

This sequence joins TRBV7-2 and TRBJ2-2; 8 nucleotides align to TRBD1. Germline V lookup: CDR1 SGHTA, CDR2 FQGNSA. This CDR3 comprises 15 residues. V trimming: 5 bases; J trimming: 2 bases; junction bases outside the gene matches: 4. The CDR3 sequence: CASSVTGVNTGELFF. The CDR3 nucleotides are TGTGCCAGCAGCGTGACAGGGGTTAACACCGGGGAGCTGTTTTTT.

The CDR3 nucleotides read TGTGCCAGCAGCAACACGGGGGGGGAATGGAACAATGAGCAGTTCTTC. This translates into CASSNTGGEWNNEQFF. V gene TRBV11-1 combines with J gene TRBJ2-1; 8 bases map to TRBD2. The CDR3 length is 16 residues. CDR1 is SGHAT, CDR2 FQDESV, per germline (reference sequence). Germline trimming cut 5 bases from V and 5 bases from J; bases unmatched to any gene: 11.

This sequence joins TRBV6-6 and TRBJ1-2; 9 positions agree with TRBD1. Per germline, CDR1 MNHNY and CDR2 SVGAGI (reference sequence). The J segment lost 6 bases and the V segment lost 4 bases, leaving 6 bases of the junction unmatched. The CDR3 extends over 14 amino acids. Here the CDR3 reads CASSFTGGANGYTF. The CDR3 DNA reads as TGTGCCAGCAGTTTTACAGGGGGCGCGAATGGCTACACCTTC.

CDR3: CASRWTSGSFTDTQYF. CDR3 bases: TGTGCCAGCAGGTGGACTAGCGGGAGTTTCACAGATACGCAGTATTTT. The chain employs TRBV7-2 and TRBJ2-3; TRBD2 matches at 13 bases. Germline assignment: CDR1 SGHTA and CDR2 FQGNSA. The CDR3 spans 16 residues. J gave up 2 bases and V 6 bases, and 5 bases lay outside the gene matches.